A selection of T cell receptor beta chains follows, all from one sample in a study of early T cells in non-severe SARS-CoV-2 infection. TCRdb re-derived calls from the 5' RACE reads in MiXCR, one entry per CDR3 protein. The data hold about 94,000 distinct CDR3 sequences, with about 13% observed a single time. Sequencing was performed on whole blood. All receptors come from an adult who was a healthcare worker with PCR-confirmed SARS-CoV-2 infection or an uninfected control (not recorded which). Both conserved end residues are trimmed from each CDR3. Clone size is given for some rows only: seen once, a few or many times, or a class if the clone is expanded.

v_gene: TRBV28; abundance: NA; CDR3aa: ANGGPGAEAF
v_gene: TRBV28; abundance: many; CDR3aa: ASSPDSPSGANVLT
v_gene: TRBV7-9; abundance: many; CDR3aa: ASSRSGNGNQPQH
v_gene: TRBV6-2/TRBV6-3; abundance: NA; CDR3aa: ASSKLAGEGNEQF
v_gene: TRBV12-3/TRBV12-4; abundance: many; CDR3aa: ASSRTDEQF
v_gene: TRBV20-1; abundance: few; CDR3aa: SAREQGKAF
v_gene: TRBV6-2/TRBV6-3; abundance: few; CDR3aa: ASSYSKDTEAF
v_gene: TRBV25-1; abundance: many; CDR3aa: ASSEVGQGAGKNIQY
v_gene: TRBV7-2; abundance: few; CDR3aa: ASSLEFSRSSYNEQF
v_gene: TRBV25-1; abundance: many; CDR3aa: ASSVAAPGYGYT
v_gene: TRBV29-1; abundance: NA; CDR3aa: SVGEGTGYYEQY
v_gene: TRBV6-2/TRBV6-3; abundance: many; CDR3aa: ASSAQGNQPQH
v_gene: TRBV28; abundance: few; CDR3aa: ASSFPVGGTEAF
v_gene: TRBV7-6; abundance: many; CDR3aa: ASSLGGWNTEAF
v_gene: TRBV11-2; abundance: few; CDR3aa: ASSLFPEPSTDTQY
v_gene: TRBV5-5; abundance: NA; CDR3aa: ASSLERLQNYEQY
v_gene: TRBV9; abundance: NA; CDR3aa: ASSVQANLASGNTIY
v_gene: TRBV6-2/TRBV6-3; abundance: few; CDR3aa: ASSYSSVYQPQH
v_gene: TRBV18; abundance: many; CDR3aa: ATSRQDNSPLH
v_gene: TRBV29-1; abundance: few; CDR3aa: SVVDQPQH
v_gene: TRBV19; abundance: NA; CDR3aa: ASSTRGQDTQY
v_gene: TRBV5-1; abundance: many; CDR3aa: ASSFSGDPVDTQY
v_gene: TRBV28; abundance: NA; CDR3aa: ASTGDVSGTEAF
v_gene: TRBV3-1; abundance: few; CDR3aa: ASSQGVGGRSYEQY
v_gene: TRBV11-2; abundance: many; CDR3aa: ASSLVPLGQPQH
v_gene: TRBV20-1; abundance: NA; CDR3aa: SVPGGGPGGELF
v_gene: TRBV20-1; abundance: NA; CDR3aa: SARGDRDLPQH
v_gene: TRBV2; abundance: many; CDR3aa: ASNYGTEQGGYT
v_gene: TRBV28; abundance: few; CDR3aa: ASSLPRQSTDTQY
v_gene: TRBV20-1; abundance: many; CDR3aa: SATGEDTQY
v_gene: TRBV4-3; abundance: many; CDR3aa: ASSQDYLLGNEKLF
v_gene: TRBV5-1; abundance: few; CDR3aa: ASSQGRGGFTDTQY
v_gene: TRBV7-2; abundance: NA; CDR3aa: ASSLNRGLIYNEQF
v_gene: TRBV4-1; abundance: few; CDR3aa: ASSLAGNYNSPLH
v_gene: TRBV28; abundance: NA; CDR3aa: ASSGQGERY
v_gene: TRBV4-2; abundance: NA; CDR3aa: ASSQEGASVVNSGNTIY
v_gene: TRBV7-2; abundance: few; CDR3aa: ASSQVTGRANTEAF
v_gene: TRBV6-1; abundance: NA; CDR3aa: ASSERTGIYTEAF
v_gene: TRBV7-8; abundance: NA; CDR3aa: ASSQRDPLISYNEQF
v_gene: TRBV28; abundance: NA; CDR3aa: ASSLWSSAGAGDTQY
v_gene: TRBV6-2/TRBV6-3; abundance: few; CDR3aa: ASSYVTNYEQY
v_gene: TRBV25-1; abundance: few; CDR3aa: ASSEMGRDNEQF
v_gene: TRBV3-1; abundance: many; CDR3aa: ASSHHRDRVSGELF
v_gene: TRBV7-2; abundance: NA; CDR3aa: ASSPPGEQF
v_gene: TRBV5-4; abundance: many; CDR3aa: ASSLDGTREF
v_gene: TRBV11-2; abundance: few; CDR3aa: ASSLSGNSYEQY
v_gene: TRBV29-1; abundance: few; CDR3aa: SVVGGTGEQF
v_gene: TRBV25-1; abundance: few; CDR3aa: ASSDSPLRGQGAHHSGNTIY
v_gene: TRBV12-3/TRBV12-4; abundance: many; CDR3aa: ASSSGTPSYNEQF
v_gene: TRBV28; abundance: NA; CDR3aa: ASSPPDRVFGGYT
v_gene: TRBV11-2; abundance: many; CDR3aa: ASSLLLGTGQPQH
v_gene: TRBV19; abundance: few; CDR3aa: ASSFTQGASNQPQH
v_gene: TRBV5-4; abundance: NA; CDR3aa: ASSKDRGEGEQY
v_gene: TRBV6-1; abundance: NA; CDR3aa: ASSESKNIQY
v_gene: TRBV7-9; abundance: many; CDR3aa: ASSSDWRRGGMNTEAF
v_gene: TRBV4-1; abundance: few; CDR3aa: ASSQVGLAGGHSYEQY
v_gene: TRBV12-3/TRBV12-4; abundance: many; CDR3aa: ASSYRQGVETQY